These 24 T cell receptor beta chains were sequenced from one sample in a study of human T cells and chemical hapten exposure. Time point specified: patch test 3, about 24 weeks after DPC sensitization. The treatment denotes: therapeutic diphenylcyclopropenone sensitization with weekly scalp DPC. It was unfractionated whole blood from which total RNA was extracted. TCRdb reprocessed the RACE reads via MiXCR and lists one record per CDR3 protein. The table shows under 50,000 distinct CDR3 sequences, with 9.5% occurring only once. Sequenced here: whole blood, sampled in connection with sensitization to the hapten diphenylcyclopropenone (DPC). Receptor source: a man over 45 with alopecia areata. Some clones in this sample may be carry-over from other donors' samples.

This clonotype was counted many times. The rearrangement links TRBV12-3 or TRBV12-4 to TRBJ1-6; D gene ambiguous. The V and J ends lost 3 bases and 10 bases respectively, with 7 bases between them. This CDR3 is built from 12 residues. The CDR3 loop is CASSFDRSPLHF. CDR3 in DNA: TGTGCCAGCAGTTTTGATCGGTCACCCCTCCACTTT.

The rearrangement joins TRBV12-3 or TRBV12-4 to TRBJ2-7, with TRBD2 matching over 8 bases. The CDR3 has 15 amino acids. Trimming at V came to 1 base and at J to 4 bases, leaving 6 bases not matched to a gene. This CDR3 reads CASSLGSGGPYEQYF. The CDR3 DNA reads TGTGCCAGCAGTTTAGGGTCGGGAGGGCCGTACGAGCAGTACTTC.

This clonotype has more than one count but fewer than ten. The gene calls are TRBV20-1 and TRBJ2-1; TRBD2 matches at 14 bases. There are 15 residues in the CDR3. The germline gives CDR1 DFQATT, CDR2 SNEGSKA (reference sequence). The V gene end was trimmed by 5 bases and the J gene end by 5 bases; junction bases not matched to a gene: 5. In DNA form, the CDR3 reads TGCAGTGCTGATATGACTAGCGGGAGGGACAATGAGCAGTTCTTC. This translates into CSADMTSGRDNEQFF.

The table lists this clonotype with many counts. V usage is TRBV9 and J usage is TRBJ2-1; 9 bases are shared with TRBD1. After removal of 4 bases from V and 9 bases from J, the junction contained 14 bases not matched to a gene. Per the germline V gene, CDR1 is SGDLS and CDR2 is YYNGEE. This CDR3 has 16 amino acids. The CDR3 region is CASSSHPGQGLAEQFF. The CDR3 region has the DNA TGTGCCAGCAGCTCACATCCGGGACAGGGTTTGGCTGAGCAGTTCTTC.

The rearrangement uses TRBV29-1 and TRBJ2-1; 10 bases line up with TRBD2. V lost 5 bases to trimming and J lost 6 bases; unmatched junction nucleotides: 7. The CDR3 length is 14 residues. CDR1 and CDR2 (germline): SQVTM, ANQGSEA. The chain's CDR3 is CSVFTSGTTNEQFF. The CDR3 coding sequence is TGCAGCGTTTTTACTAGCGGGACTACCAATGAGCAGTTCTTC.

At least ten counts were recorded for this clonotype. V usage is TRBV30 and J usage is TRBJ2-5; tentatively, D is TRBD1 (5 bases). Trimming shortened V by 2 bases and J by 2 bases, and 9 bases separated the two germline ends. Germline assignment: CDR1 GTSNPN and CDR2 SVGIG (reference sequence). This CDR3 is 13 amino acids long. The CDR3 nucleotides read TGTGCCTGGAGTCGCAGACAGCAAGAGACCCAGTACTTC. Protein: CAWSRRQQETQYF. Together with reference TRBV30 and TRBJ2-5, the CDR3 gives the full variable domain: SQTIHQWPATLVQPVGSPLSLECTVEGTSNPNLYWYRQAAGRGLQLLFYSVGIGQISSEVPQNLSASRPQDRQFILSSKKLLLSDSGFYLCAWSRRQQETQYFGPGTRLLVL.

This clonotype was counted ten times or more. This chain links TRBV12-3 or TRBV12-4 with TRBJ1-1; D is ambiguous. V lost 0 bases and J 6 bases, leaving 8 bases between the germline ends. The CDR3 runs to 13 residues. The CDR3 DNA sequence: TGTGCCAGCAGTTTAGCGCATCTCCCTGAAGCTTTCTTT. Residues: CASSLAHLPEAFF.

This clonotype occurred a few times. The chain recombines TRBV10-3 with TRBJ2-1; 16 positions match TRBD2. Germline V gene sequence: CDR1 ENHRY, CDR2 SYGVKD. This CDR3 contains 19 residues. The V and J ends lost 0 bases and 2 bases, in that order; junction bases with no gene match: 4. The CDR3 DNA reads TGTGCCATCAGTGAGTCGAAGGGACTAGCGGGAGGGACCTACAATGAGCAGTTCTTC. Translated: CAISESKGLAGGTYNEQFF.

This clonotype was counted between two and nine times. This rearrangement joins TRBV29-1 to TRBJ2-3; D not resolved. The germline CDR1 and CDR2 sequences are SQVTM and ANQGSEA. The CDR3 loop spans 12 amino acids. V dropped 2 bases and J dropped 4 bases, with 7 bases sitting between them. CDR3: CSVESSADTQYF. CDR3 DNA: TGCAGCGTTGAATCCAGCGCAGATACGCAGTATTTT.

V gene TRBV12-3 or TRBV12-4 combines with J gene TRBJ2-3; no reliable D call. The CDR3 runs 12 residues. Trimming shortened V by 3 bases and J by 6 bases, and 7 bases separated the two germline ends. This chain's CDR3 is CASSFFGDTQYF. CDR3 DNA sequence: TGTGCCAGCAGTTTTTTTGGGGATACGCAGTATTTT.

V is TRBV18 and J is TRBJ2-3; D may be TRBD1 (6 bases). Germline V gene data show CDR1 as KGHSH and CDR2 as LQKENI. This CDR3 comprises 16 residues. V lost 5 bases and J lost 1, with 16 bases in between. Written as DNA, the CDR3 is TGTGCCAGCTCAAAACAGGGACGCGAAGGCACAGATACGCAGTATTTT. It encodes CASSKQGREGTDTQYF.

This chain links TRBV5-1 with TRBJ1-2; 8 positions agree with TRBD1. There are 14 residues in the CDR3. The trim removed 3 bases at V and 3 bases at J, leaving 4 bases unmatched. Germline assignment: CDR1 SGHRS and CDR2 YFSETQ. CDR3 in amino acids: CASSSGQGDYGYTF. CDR3 coding DNA: TGCGCCAGCAGCTCAGGACAGGGAGACTATGGCTACACCTTC. Complete variable domain (other parts from reference TRBV5-1 and TRBJ1-2): KAGVTQTPRYLIKTRGQQVTLSCSPISGHRSVSWYQQTPGQGLQFLFEYFSETQRNKGNFPGRFSGRQFSNSRSEMNVSTLELGDSALYLCASSSGQGDYGYTFGSGTRLTVV.

In its sample, this clonotype was seen a few times. The J gene is TRBJ2-5, the V gene TRBV28; D tentatively fits TRBD1 or TRBD2 (6 bases each). CDR3 size: 15 residues. V lost 5 bases and J lost 5, with 18 bases in between. The V gene's germline CDR1 is MDHEN and CDR2 SYDVKM. DNA of the CDR3: TGTGCCAGCAGTACAACAGGGAGGTCTGACGAGACCCAGTACTTC. Translation: CASSTTGRSDETQYF.

This rearrangement joins TRBV29-1 to TRBJ1-1; 7 bases match TRBD1. CDR1 is SQVTM, CDR2 ANQGSEA, per germline. V shed 6 bases, J shed 7 bases, and the junction held 8 bases outside the gene matches. This CDR3 region has 12 residues. The CDR3 DNA reads TGCAGCGTCGGTGACAGGGAGATTGAAGCTTTCTTT. Translated, it gives CSVGDREIEAFF.

The sample holds a few counts of this clonotype. This chain uses TRBV5-6 with TRBJ1-2, with D possibly being TRBD1 (6 bases). The V gene's germline CDR1 is SGHDT and CDR2 YYEEEE. V was pared by 4 bases and J by 4 bases, with 14 bases between. This CDR3 has 14 amino acids. The CDR3 DNA reads TGTGCCAGCAGCCGGAGACAGGCCCTCTATGGCTACACCTTC. Translation gives CASSRRQALYGYTF.

This chain links TRBV12-3 or TRBV12-4 with TRBJ2-2; tentative D call: TRBD2 (5 bases). Trimming removed 6 bases from V and 4 bases from J, with 15 bases in between. This CDR3 region has 15 residues. CDR3 residues: CASSIGVAGTGELFF. CDR3 nucleotides: TGTGCCAGCAGCATCGGGGTCGCGGGCACCGGGGAGCTGTTTTTT.

At least ten counts were recorded for this clonotype. V usage is TRBV28 and J usage is TRBJ1-2; D remains ambiguous. The V end lost 4 bases, the J end lost 4 bases, and 7 bases lay between the germline ends. CDR1 is MDHEN and CDR2 is SYDVKM in the germline V gene. The CDR3 length is 12 residues. The CDR3 spells CASSWALYGYTF. The CDR3, as DNA: TGTGCCAGCAGTTGGGCCCTCTATGGCTACACCTTC.

This clonotype showed up many times. The rearrangement uses TRBV20-1 and TRBJ2-3; 10 bases are shared with TRBD2. Germline assignment: CDR1 DFQATT and CDR2 SNEGSKA (reference sequence). The V gene end was trimmed by 0 bases and the J gene end by 5 bases; junction bases not matched to a gene: 8. The CDR3 spans 16 residues. CDR3 in amino acids: CSARDWLAGARDTQYF. The DNA for the CDR3 is TGCAGTGCTAGAGATTGGCTAGCGGGAGCACGAGATACGCAGTATTTT.

The CDR3: CASSLPYRVGSPLHF. Written as DNA, the CDR3 is TGTGCCAGCAGTCTCCCCTACAGGGTAGGATCACCCCTCCACTTT. The J gene is TRBJ1-6, the V gene TRBV28; TRBD1 is a possible D gene (6 bases). Per the germline V gene, CDR1 is MDHEN and CDR2 is SYDVKM. Trimming removed 5 bases from V and 10 bases from J, with 18 bases in between. CDR3 size: 15 residues.

The sample holds many counts of this clonotype. This chain links TRBV27 with TRBJ2-5; a weak D match, TRBD1 (6 bases). This CDR3 has 16 residues. Trimming pared 0 bases from V and 4 bases from J, leaving 15 bases between. Germline CDR1 and CDR2: MNHEY and SMNVEV (reference sequence). CDR3 amino acids: CASSLSSQGKGETQYF. As DNA, the CDR3 is TGTGCCAGCAGTTTATCGTCCCAGGGGAAGGGAGAGACCCAGTACTTC.

This clonotype was recorded many times. J is TRBJ1-2 and V is TRBV6-2 or TRBV6-3, with 7 bases aligning to TRBD1. Germline V gene sequence: CDR1 MNHEY, CDR2 SVGEGT. V lost 9 bases to trimming and J lost 4 bases; unmatched junction nucleotides: 8. The CDR3 has 13 amino acids. Here the CDR3 DNA reads TGTGCCAGTTCCGACAGGGTATTCTATGGCTACACCTTC. Amino acids: CASSDRVFYGYTF.

The table lists this clonotype with a few counts. The chain carries TRBV3-1 and TRBJ2-5, with 12 nucleotides matching TRBD2. CDR3 length: 18 amino acids. The trim removed 2 bases at V and 4 bases at J, leaving 11 bases unmatched. Per germline, CDR1 LGHDT and CDR2 YNNKEL (reference sequence). CDR3: CASSQSLAGGPLSETQYF. The CDR3 DNA reads TGTGCCAGCAGCCAAAGTCTAGCGGGAGGGCCACTTTCAGAGACCCAGTACTTC.

This clonotype has ten or more counts. This chain connects TRBV7-9 to TRBJ2-7; the match to TRBD1 covers 7 bases. The J segment lost 6 bases and the V segment lost 5 bases, leaving 4 bases of the junction unmatched. CDR1 and CDR2 from the germline V gene are SEHNR and FQNEAQ (reference sequence). There are 12 residues in the CDR3. The CDR3 DNA reads as TGTGCCAGCAGCGAGGGGGCAGGCGAGCAGTACTTC. Its translation: CASSEGAGEQYF. The full variable domain, completed using reference TRBV7-9 and TRBJ2-7, is DTGVSQNPRHKITKRGQNVTFRCDPISEHNRLYWYRQTLGQGPEFLTYFQNEAQLEKSRLLSDRFSAERPKGSFSTLEIQRTEQGDSAMYLCASSEGAGEQYFGPGTRLTVT.

This clonotype turned up a few times. The chain has TRBV18 and TRBJ2-7, with D hard to call. Per germline, CDR1 KGHSH and CDR2 LQKENI. The CDR3 extends over 14 amino acids. The V gene lost 5 bases and the J gene lost 3 bases, with 14 bases spanning the gap. CDR3 DNA sequence: TGTGCCAGCTCAGCGAACAGAATGAACTACGAGCAGTACTTC. Translation gives CASSANRMNYEQYF.